A selection of T cell receptor beta chains follows, all from one sample in a study of metastatic and nonmetastatic thyroid tumors. TCRdb re-called clones from the PCR reads using MiXCR. Of around 18,000 clones listed, about 30% are singletons. The material sequenced was tumor tissue. These receptors were obtained from a male donor with papillary thyroid cancer or a benign thyroid nodule (not recorded which). Some clones in this sample may be carry-over from other donors' samples. Both conserved end residues are trimmed from each CDR3.

CDR3 length,V gene,J gene,CDR3 protein
15,TRBV5-1,TRBJ2-3,ASSLGAASDSTDTQY
13,TRBV19,TRBJ2-7,ASSPPGLAGNEQY
13,TRBV20-1,TRBJ2-7,SARDFVVRTDEQY
11,TRBV20-1,TRBJ2-3,SARTDRVDTQY
13,TRBV28,TRBJ1-6,ASRGTEPTNSPLH
11,TRBV6-4,TRBJ2-3,ASSDRVTDTQY
9,TRBV28,TRBJ2-7,ASSFRREQY
12,TRBV27,TRBJ2-7,ASSLTTASYEQY
12,TRBV9,TRBJ2-7,ASSPRDREYEQY
11,TRBV2,TRBJ2-3,ASRGGWADTQY
12,TRBV2,TRBJ2-1,ASSDRVTYNEQF
9,TRBV12-3/TRBV12-4,TRBJ1-1,ASSGRGEAF
16,TRBV20-1,TRBJ1-6,SARIWGQAGSYNSPLH
13,TRBV28,TRBJ1-2,ASRVRQGAGYGYT
14,TRBV25-1,TRBJ2-3,ASSEEGTVYTDTQY
11,TRBV3-1,TRBJ1-1,ASSQSRPTEAF
13,TRBV5-1,TRBJ2-7,ASSWQDGGAGEQY
15,TRBV4-1,TRBJ2-7,ASSQTGTSGANYEQY
12,TRBV6-1,TRBJ1-2,ASIFGDTNYGYT
10,TRBV2,TRBJ1-2,ASTTDRYGYT
12,TRBV20-1,TRBJ2-7,SARDSPSGYEQY
9,TRBV20-1,TRBJ1-2,RAVQLDGYT
12,TRBV7-9,TRBJ1-3,ASSPWGAGNTIY
11,TRBV30,TRBJ1-1,AWSRQRNTEAF
13,TRBV5-1,TRBJ1-1,ASSFGQGSISEAF